The 11 T cell receptor beta chains listed next were all sequenced from one sample in a study of cytomegalovirus exposure and HLA in healthy donors. This PCR relied on a set of 60 Vbeta primers and 13 Jbeta primers. Sequencing used immunoSEQ multiplex PCR; TCRdb keeps in-frame clones, though not all of them. The sample yields approximately 160,000 clones, about three quarters seen once. The sequenced sample consisted of PBMCs. These receptors all stem from a woman aged 40 to 55 in good health and CMV-seropositive.

The chain carries TRBV2 and TRBJ2-7; tentative D call: TRBD1 (5 bases). Germline-derived CDR1 and CDR2 are SNHLY and FYNNEI. This CDR3 spans 14 amino acids. Between the trimmed V and J ends, which lost 4 bases and 3 bases, there was a span of 13 bases. CDR3 loop: CASSVQGPFYEQYF. In nucleotides, the CDR3 is TGTGCCAGCAGTGTGCAGGGCCCCTTCTACGAGCAGTACTTC.

In its sample, this clone was seen a few times. This chain links TRBV5-6 with TRBJ2-7, with TRBD1 identical over 7 bases. The CDR3 contains 13 residues. Germline CDR1 reads SGHDT; CDR2 reads YYEEEE. J lost 4 bases, V lost 4 bases, and 5 bases had no gene match. The CDR3 DNA reads as TGTGCCAGCAGCCTAGGACAGGAGTACGAGCAGTACTTC. This gives the protein CASSLGQEYEQYF.

The chain is built from TRBV10-3 and TRBJ1-2, with D possibly TRBD1 on 5 matching bases. The germline CDR1 and CDR2 sequences are ENHRY and SYGVKD. Trimming removed 11 bases from V and 2 bases from J, with 12 bases in between. There are 12 residues in the CDR3. This CDR3 reads CASSTENYGYTF. The CDR3 DNA sequence: TGTGCCTCCTCGACAGAGAACTATGGCTACACCTTC.

The rearrangement links TRBV5-1 to TRBJ2-1, with 7 bases matching TRBD1. Trimming removed 0 bases from V and 6 bases from J; junction bases left unmatched: 6. Germline CDR1 is SGHRS and CDR2 is YFSETQ. The CDR3 covers 15 residues. The CDR3 region has the DNA TGCGCCAGCAGCTTGGGCGCAGGGGGTATCAATGAGCAGTTCTTC. Its translation: CASSLGAGGINEQFF.

V gene TRBV6-5 combines with J gene TRBJ1-5; the D gene is possibly TRBD1 (6 bases). Germline lookup yields CDR1 MNHEY and CDR2 SVGAGI. V lost 0 bases to trimming and J lost 2 bases, with 11 bases between them. The CDR3 is made up of 16 amino acids. Here the CDR3 DNA reads TGTGCCAGCAGTTACTCGAGGGGGGGCGGCAATCAGCCCCAGCATTTT. Encoded protein: CASSYSRGGGNQPQHF.

This chain uses TRBV7-2 with TRBJ2-1; TRBD2 matches 8 bases. The CDR3 runs to 14 residues. The V segment lost 7 bases and the J segment 6 bases; nucleotides outside the gene matches: 8. Germline CDR1 is SGHTA and CDR2 is FQGNSA. CDR3: CASILRGGVNEQFF. The CDR3 nucleotides are TGTGCCAGCATCCTTCGGGGGGGCGTCAATGAGCAGTTCTTC.

The sample holds a few counts of this clone. The chain links TRBV9 to TRBJ2-1; 8 bases fit TRBD2. The CDR3 length is 16 residues. V lost 0 bases, J lost 0 bases, and 2 bases stayed unmatched. Germline V gene sequence: CDR1 SGDLS, CDR2 YYNGEE. CDR3 residues: CASSVERGNSYNEQFF. CDR3 nucleotides: TGTGCCAGCAGCGTAGAGCGGGGGAACTCCTACAATGAGCAGTTCTTC.

DNA of the CDR3: TGTGCCAGCAGCTTAGCCGGGACAAGGAACACCGGGGAGCTGTTTTTT. Residues: CASSLAGTRNTGELFF. The chain links TRBV7-7 to TRBJ2-2; D may be TRBD1 (6 bases). Germline CDR1 and CDR2: SSHAT and FNYEAQ (reference sequence). The CDR3 totals 16 residues. V was cut by 0 bases and J by 1 base, with 9 bases left in between.

The gene calls are TRBV11-3 and TRBJ2-6; maybe TRBD1 (5 bases). CDR3 length: 15 residues. Germline lookup yields CDR1 SGHNT and CDR2 YENEEA. With 5 bases removed from V and 2 bases from J, the gap between germline ends came to 10 bases. The DNA of the CDR3 is TGTGCCAGCAGCCTACTCAGGGCTGGGGCCAACGTCCTGACTTTC. It is translated as CASSLLRAGANVLTF.

The chain joins TRBV7-2 to TRBJ2-7, with D maybe TRBD2 (6 bases). This CDR3 region has 14 residues. The V and J ends lost 5 bases and 5 bases respectively, with 16 bases between them. CDR1 and CDR2 from the germline V gene are SGHTA and FQGNSA. The CDR3 DNA reads as TGTGCCAGCAGCCAGGGAGGCAGGTTGGACGAGCAGTACTTC. Translating gives CASSQGGRLDEQYF.

The J gene is TRBJ2-5, the V gene TRBV27; 9 bases fit TRBD1. With V trimmed by 4 bases and J by 2 bases, 2 bases remained unmatched. This CDR3 comprises 14 residues. Germline CDR1 and CDR2: MNHEY and SMNVEV (reference sequence). CDR3 in amino acids: CASSWGQGQETQYF. CDR3 DNA sequence: TGTGCCAGCAGTTGGGGACAGGGTCAAGAGACCCAGTACTTC.